This entry concerns a single T cell receptor beta chain. Profiled with immunoSEQ multiplex PCR; TCRdb holds only in-frame clones, not every one. The sample lists roughly 560,000 clones; around 78% were seen once. This specimen belongs to a study of shared T cell receptors in the human thymus. CDR1 and CDR2 from the germline V gene are SGDLS and YYNGEE. CDR3 length: 12 amino acids. Trimming took 3 bases from V and 10 from J, leaving 14 bases between them. The sample was also reused in another study, on human thymus T cells. In that study: It was healthy Finnish infants having corrective surgery for congenital heart defects who were the donors. Thymic and blood repertoires seemed to show skewed V and J gene use. Related reports documented highly overlapping thymic repertoires among unrelated individuals.

This sequence joins TRBV9 and TRBJ2-7; D is unresolved. Sequencing input: thymocytes. This clonotype originated in a boy under two years old with a congenital heart defect. The CDR3: CASSGLQAIQYF. The CDR3 DNA reads as TGTGCCAGCAGCGGCCTCCAGGCTATCCAGTACTTC.